The entry that follows covers one T cell receptor (beta chain) sequence. Its antigen is unknown. This sample stems from a study of OX40 agonist ivuxolimab in advanced cancers. Across the study: Of mixed ages from roughly 23 to 85 and averaging roughly 66 years, the group was over 80% male. Study outcomes and limitations: At 0.1 to 3.0 mg/kg, clonal expansion of CD4+ and CD8+ blood T cells had occurred by week 6.

A history of autoimmune disease or systemic immunosuppression excluded patients. Drawing of blood for sampling happened at baseline, at cycle 4 day 1, and at cycle 7 day 1. Produced via immunoSEQ multiplex PCR; TCRdb's table is partial and in-frame only. This repertoire shows 83,000 or so clones, 84% found once; its top ten account for about 7%. CDR1 is MNHEY, CDR2 SMNVEV, per germline (reference sequence). This CDR3 spans 14 amino acids. Trimming removed 7 bases at V and 2 bases at J, with 15 bases between. The chain joins TRBV27 to TRBJ2-7, with D perhaps TRBD2 (5 bases). The receptor's source is an adult with an advanced solid tumor such as melanoma, head and neck, liver or kidney cancer. The starting material was CD4+ or CD8+ T cells sorted from blood, obtained in a trial of the OX40 agonist ivuxolimab. Written as DNA, the CDR3 is TGTGCCAGCAATAGCCTCCCGAGGGCCTACGAGCAGTACTTC. Amino acids: CASNSLPRAYEQYF.